This entry features one T cell receptor (beta chain) sequence. What it recognizes is unknown. 5'RACE primed from the constant segment yielded TCR alpha and TCR beta cDNA libraries bearing sample barcodes and UMIs. Using its own MiXCR run on the 5' RACE reads, TCRdb lists one record per CDR3 protein. The sample includes 300,000 to 350,000 distinct CDR3 sequences, around 15% of them seen just once. The CDR3 sequence is 13 residues long. V was clipped by 4 bases and J by 1 base, with 10 bases between them. Germline assignment: CDR1 SQVTM and CDR2 ANQGSEA. This entry belongs to a study of T-cell memory formation after mild COVID-19. Regarding the study as a whole: Researchers report contracting CD4+ clones mostly in CM and EM, with CD8+ clones in EMRA. Contracting clones from day 15 to 85 had balanced CD4/CD8; later expanders favoured CD4+. Second-wave clones reaching peak frequency on day 37 lacked confirmed SARS-CoV-2 specificity.

This chain connects TRBV29-1 to TRBJ1-1, with D tentatively TRBD1 (5 bases). The receptor was isolated from a man younger than 35 who had mild COVID-19 (a few samples of this study predate the infection). Cell type and time point are not known. Sequencing was carried out using PBMCs or a T cell subset sorted from them (not recorded which). The CDR3 reads CSVASQGNTEAFF. The CDR3 region has the DNA TGCAGCGTTGCCTCGCAGGGGAACACTGAAGCTTTCTTT.